This T cell receptor beta chain was identified in a study of response to subunit inactivated influenza vaccine. Whole-study results and caveats: With each seasonal influenza vaccination, the authors suggested, few new T cells are recruited.

A single record per CDR3 protein comes from TCRdb applying MiXCR to the RT-PCR reads. The data hold under 550,000 distinct CDR3 sequences, with approximately 7.1% observed a single time. Germline CDR1 and CDR2: LGHNA and YSLEER. V was trimmed by 1 base and J by 8 bases, leaving 15 bases between them. CDR3 length: 15 amino acids. Note on this clonotype: Its specificity is not known.

The TCR originated in a man between 50 and 70 years old who received an inactivated influenza vaccine. The genes are TRBV4-3 and TRBJ2-1; D not certain. Sequencing used PBMCs from blood, obtained 23 to 25 months after vaccination. The CDR3 loop is CASSQALGSDDEQFF. The DNA of the CDR3 is TGCGCCAGCAGCCAAGCCCTGGGCTCGGACGATGAGCAGTTCTTC.